One sample yielded the 22 T cell receptor beta chains listed below, sequenced in a study of control samples from healthy donors and cancer patients. The assay was immunoSEQ multiplex PCR, and TCRdb's table has in-frame clones only and misses some. Of around 53,000 clones listed, around 85% were seen once; the top ten hold about 3%. Sequenced sample: PBMCs. All receptors come from a woman in her 50s with lung cancer.

This clone was seen a handful of times. V and J are TRBV5-4 and TRBJ1-3, with D maybe TRBD1 (5 bases). Trimming removed 3 bases from V and 0 bases from J, with 13 bases in between. Germline lookup yields CDR1 SGHNT and CDR2 YYREEE (reference sequence). The CDR3 spans 16 residues. The CDR3 DNA is TGTGCCAGCAGCTCGTTGGACATCTTCTCTGGAAACACCATATATTTT. This translates into CASSSLDIFSGNTIYF.

J is TRBJ2-7 and V is TRBV5-8; D is possibly TRBD1 (5 bases). The CDR3 has 9 amino acids. V was pared by 10 bases and J by 6 bases, with 8 bases between. Germline assignment: CDR1 SGHTS and CDR2 YDEGEE. The CDR3 loop reads CAVDSEQYF. The CDR3 nucleotides read TGTGCCGTAGACAGCGAGCAGTACTTC.

The genes are TRBV15 and TRBJ1-1; D is undetermined. CDR1 LNHNV and CDR2 YYDKDF come from the germline V gene (reference sequence). CDR3 length: 13 residues. Trimming pared 2 bases from V and 2 bases from J, leaving 6 bases between. The CDR3 loop is CATSRPDNTEAFF. The CDR3 nucleotides are TGTGCCACCAGCAGACCAGATAACACTGAAGCTTTCTTT.

The chain recombines TRBV7-8 with TRBJ2-7; 7 nucleotides line up with TRBD1. Trimming at V came to 3 bases and at J to 6 bases, leaving 5 bases not matched to a gene. The CDR3 sequence is 13 residues long. Germline assignment: CDR1 SGHVS and CDR2 FQNEAQ. In DNA, the CDR3 is TGTGCCAGCAGCTTCGGACAGGCTGGCGAGCAGTACTTC. The encoded protein is CASSFGQAGEQYF.

V is TRBV6-2 or TRBV6-3 and J is TRBJ1-5; D perhaps matches TRBD1 (6 bases). V was shortened by 0 bases and J by 9 bases, with 12 bases between the two germline ends. Germline CDR1 and CDR2: MNHEY and SVGEGT. This CDR3 has 14 residues. The CDR3 loop reads CASSYSQGLWPQHF. The CDR3, as DNA: TGTGCCAGCAGTTACTCTCAGGGGTTATGGCCCCAGCATTTT.

The chain carries TRBV7-8 and TRBJ2-1, with D perhaps matching TRBD2 (7 bases). V was pared by 2 bases and J by 8 bases, with 16 bases between. Germline assignment: CDR1 SGHVS and CDR2 FQNEAQ. The CDR3 extends over 15 amino acids. The CDR3: CASSLLGGEGDEQFF. In nucleotides, the CDR3 is TGTGCCAGCAGCTTACTAGGGGGGGAAGGTGATGAGCAGTTCTTC.

The gene calls are TRBV12-3 or TRBV12-4 and TRBJ2-5; the D is unclear. There are 13 residues in the CDR3. Deletions cut 1 base from V and 5 bases from J, with 8 bases between. The CDR3 DNA reads TGTGCCAGCAGTTTAGAACGGATGGAGACCCAGTACTTC. It specifies CASSLERMETQYF.

This chain connects TRBV5-1 to TRBJ2-1; D is uncertain. With 6 bases removed from V and 1 base from J, the gap between germline ends came to 14 bases. Looked up from germline, CDR1 is SGHRS and CDR2 is YFSETQ. There are 15 residues in the CDR3. The CDR3 DNA reads as TGCGCCAGCACCCATCTTACGGAATCCTACAATGAGCAGTTCTTC. It codes for CASTHLTESYNEQFF.

The chain is built from TRBV19 and TRBJ1-3; the D gene is possibly TRBD1 (6 bases). CDR1 is LNHDA, CDR2 SQIVND, per germline (reference sequence). V lost 3 bases, J lost 2 bases, and 8 bases lay in between. This CDR3 contains 14 residues. The CDR3 spells CASSIGDTGNTIYF. In nucleotides, the CDR3 is TGTGCCAGTAGTATCGGGGACACTGGAAACACCATATATTTT.

Here the CDR3 reads CSVGGTGIQGEKLFF. The DNA for the CDR3 is TGCAGCGTTGGAGGGACAGGGATTCAAGGTGAAAAACTGTTTTTT. V gene TRBV29-1 combines with J gene TRBJ1-4; 9 nucleotides agree with TRBD1. This CDR3 spans 15 amino acids. Germline-derived CDR1 and CDR2 are SQVTM and ANQGSEA. V dropped 4 bases and J dropped 7; count of bases not matched to a gene: 10.

This clone was recorded once. This sequence joins TRBV7-2 and TRBJ1-2; a weak D match, TRBD1 (5 bases). Germline assignment: CDR1 SGHTA and CDR2 FQGNSA. Trimming stripped 5 bases from V and 1 base from J, with 8 bases between. The CDR3 is made up of 13 amino acids. CDR3 sequence (DNA): TGTGCCAGCAGCCGGACACTTAACTATGGCTACACCTTC. Its protein is CASSRTLNYGYTF.

This clone has more than one count but fewer than ten. This rearrangement joins TRBV19 to TRBJ1-1; no clear D gene. Trimming left V 3 bases short and J 0 bases short, with 8 bases between. Germline V gene sequence: CDR1 LNHDA, CDR2 SQIVND (reference sequence). The CDR3 loop spans 14 amino acids. The DNA of the CDR3 is TGTGCCAGTAGTATGAGAGAAATGAACACTGAAGCTTTCTTT. Protein sequence: CASSMREMNTEAFF.

V and J are TRBV21-1 and TRBJ2-3; the D call of TRBD2 is as the table states it, not checked on the DNA. TRBV21-1 is annotated as a pseudogene. The CDR3 has 18 amino acids. CDR3 protein: CASSKAGGGGNDTDTQYF. The CDR3 DNA reads TGTGCCAGCAGCAAAGCGGGGGGCGGGGGAAACGACACAGATACGCAGTATTTT.

The rearrangement uses TRBV5-6 and TRBJ2-1, with a weak D call TRBD2 (6 bases). CDR3 length: 14 residues. V shed 3 bases and J shed 0 bases, with 7 bases lying between them. Germline V gene sequence: CDR1 SGHDT, CDR2 YYEEEE. CDR3 sequence: CASSSGGSYNEQFF. The DNA of the CDR3 is TGTGCCAGCAGCTCCGGGGGCTCCTACAATGAGCAGTTCTTC.

The chain has TRBV6-2 or TRBV6-3 and TRBJ2-3, with D hard to call. CDR3 size: 13 residues. Germline assignment: CDR1 MNHEY and CDR2 SVGEGT. Trimming shortened V by 5 bases and J by 0 bases, and 6 bases separated the two germline ends. The CDR3 DNA sequence: TGTGCCAGCAGTCAGCAGAGCACAGATACGCAGTATTTT. Translating gives CASSQQSTDTQYF.

V is TRBV6-5 and J is TRBJ1-6, with D uncertain. Per germline, CDR1 MNHEY and CDR2 SVGAGI. The CDR3 totals 12 residues. Trimming left V 0 bases short and J 10 bases short, with 4 bases between. The CDR3 coding sequence is TGTGCCAGCAGTTACTCGGGATCACCCCTCCACTTT. It encodes CASSYSGSPLHF.

The chain links TRBV12-3 or TRBV12-4 to TRBJ1-2; D is undetermined. CDR3 length: 13 amino acids. V was shortened by 5 bases and J by 4 bases, with 11 bases between the two germline ends. CDR3: CASSRSQPYGYTF. DNA of the CDR3: TGTGCCAGCAGTCGTTCGCAGCCCTATGGCTACACCTTC.

This sequence joins TRBV2 and TRBJ2-5; a weak D match, TRBD2 (6 bases). V gave up 6 bases and J gave up 4 bases, with 9 bases separating them. Germline V lookup: CDR1 SNHLY, CDR2 FYNNEI. The CDR3 length is 12 residues. DNA for the CDR3: TGTGCCAGCAGGGGGGACTCAGAGACCCAGTACTTC. Translated: CASRGDSETQYF.

The chain is built from TRBV24-1 and TRBJ2-7; maybe TRBD1 (6 bases). Trimming removed 3 bases at V and 5 bases at J, with 13 bases between. Germline assignment: CDR1 KGHDR and CDR2 SFDVKD. There are 14 residues in the CDR3. The CDR3: CATSDPPTGNEQYF. CDR3 nucleotides: TGTGCCACCAGTGATCCCCCTACAGGGAACGAGCAGTACTTC.

The chain employs TRBV9 and TRBJ1-3; 9 bases map to TRBD1. Trimming removed 4 bases from V and 3 bases from J; junction bases left unmatched: 5. CDR3 length equals 15 residues. Germline assignment: CDR1 SGDLS and CDR2 YYNGEE. The CDR3 is CASSSTGQGGNTIYF. For the CDR3, the DNA is TGTGCCAGCAGCTCCACGGGACAGGGTGGAAACACCATATATTTT.

The CDR3 is CATSGGSNQPQHF. The DNA of the CDR3 is TGTGCCACCTCCGGAGGGAGCAATCAGCCCCAGCATTTT. The genes are TRBV15 and TRBJ1-5, with D unresolved. The V gene lost 8 bases and the J gene lost 1 base, with 9 bases spanning the gap. The CDR3 extends over 13 amino acids. Germline V gene data show CDR1 as LNHNV and CDR2 as YYDKDF (reference sequence).

This clone has only a few counts. The chain is built from TRBV24-1 and TRBJ1-2, with D unresolved. The CDR3 totals 13 residues. Germline assignment: CDR1 KGHDR and CDR2 SFDVKD. The ends were cut back, 5 bases at V and 6 bases at J, with 12 bases in the middle. CDR3 in amino acids: CATSAYAGHGYTF. The DNA of the CDR3 is TGTGCCACCAGTGCCTACGCGGGCCATGGCTACACCTTC.